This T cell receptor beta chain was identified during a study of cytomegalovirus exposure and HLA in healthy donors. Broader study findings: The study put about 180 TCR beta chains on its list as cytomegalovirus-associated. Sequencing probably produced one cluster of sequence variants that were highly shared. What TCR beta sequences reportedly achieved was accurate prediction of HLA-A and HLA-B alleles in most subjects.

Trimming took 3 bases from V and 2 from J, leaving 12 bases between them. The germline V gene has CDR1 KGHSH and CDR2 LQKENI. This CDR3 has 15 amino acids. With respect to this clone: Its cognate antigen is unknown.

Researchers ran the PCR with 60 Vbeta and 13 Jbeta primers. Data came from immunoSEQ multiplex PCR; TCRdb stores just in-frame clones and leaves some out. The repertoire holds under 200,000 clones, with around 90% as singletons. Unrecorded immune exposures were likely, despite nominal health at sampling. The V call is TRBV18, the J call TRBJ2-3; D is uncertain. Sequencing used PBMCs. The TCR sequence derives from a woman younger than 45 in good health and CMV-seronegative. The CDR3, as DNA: TGTGCCAGCTCACCGGTTGGTCAGGTCACAGATACGCAGTATTTT. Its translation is CASSPVGQVTDTQYF.